The clone carrying this T cell receptor beta chain showed up just a few times. Its antigen is not identified. CDR3 length: 15 residues. The V gene's germline CDR1 is LGHNA and CDR2 YSLEER. V was pared by 0 bases and J by 9 bases, with 18 bases between. The sample comes from a study of T cell repertoires in cytomegalovirus infection. Study-wide background: TCR beta signatures that were public indicated CMV infection and matching HLA type.

TCRdb fed the reads into MiXCR, producing one record per CDR3 protein. The sample lists about 310,000 distinct CDR3 sequences; roughly 16% were seen once. Study-level findings and limits: CMV carriers having the relevant HLA were flagged by cumulative public TCR beta family frequency. HLA-C-restricted TCR beta clonotypes specific for CMV led the ex vivo response.

The V call is TRBV4-3, the J call TRBJ2-7, with D perhaps TRBD1 (5 bases). This clonotype originated in a human donor in good health (CMV status not recorded). Some clones in this sample may be carry-over from other donors' samples. The specimen sequenced was PBMCs. The chain's CDR3 is CASSQEDNSGHGQYF. In DNA form, the CDR3 reads TGCGCCAGCAGCCAAGAGGACAACTCGGGTCATGGGCAGTACTTC.